These 11 T cell receptor beta chains share one sample of origin, sequenced in a study of blood T cell repertoires in COVID-19. Profiled with immunoSEQ multiplex PCR; TCRdb holds only in-frame clones, not every one. Among around 330,000 clones listed, around 90% were seen once. The source material was PBMCs or T cells enriched from blood (not recorded which). The receptor source for this set is a man in his 60s who had recovered from COVID-19.

The V and J genes are TRBV6-1 and TRBJ1-1; 9 nucleotides match TRBD1. The CDR3 length is 16 residues. The germline V gene has CDR1 MNHNS and CDR2 SASEGT. The J segment lost 3 bases and the V segment lost 4 bases, leaving 9 bases of the junction unmatched. The CDR3 loop is CASSAGQGGRYTEAFF. CDR3 nucleotide sequence: TGTGCCAGCAGTGCGGGACAGGGAGGTAGGTACACTGAAGCTTTCTTT.

This clone has just a few counts. V usage is TRBV19 and J usage is TRBJ1-5, with 7 bases that match TRBD1. Trimming took 4 bases from V and 2 from J; bases not matched to a gene: 8. Germline V gene sequence: CDR1 LNHDA, CDR2 SQIVND (reference sequence). This CDR3 is 16 amino acids long. The CDR3 nucleotides read TGTGCCAGTAGTACTGGGGACAGAGGGGGCAATCAGCCCCAGCATTTT. Translation: CASSTGDRGGNQPQHF.

V gene TRBV7-8 combines with J gene TRBJ2-3, with D possibly matching TRBD2 (6 bases). The germline V gene encodes CDR1 SGHVS and CDR2 FQNEAQ. The CDR3 is made up of 15 amino acids. The V and J ends lost 5 bases and 6 bases respectively, with 18 bases between them. CDR3 loop: CASSPGLAVMDTQYF. DNA of the CDR3: TGTGCCAGCAGCCCGGGACTCGCTGTAATGGATACGCAGTATTTT.

The chain uses TRBV9 and TRBJ2-5, with D maybe TRBD2 (6 bases). The CDR3 extends over 16 amino acids. Germline V gene data show CDR1 as SGDLS and CDR2 as YYNGEE. Trimming pared 0 bases from V and 4 bases from J, leaving 16 bases between. CDR3 amino acids: CASSVVPSGVLETQYF. DNA for the CDR3: TGTGCCAGCAGCGTAGTTCCTTCGGGGGTTTTAGAGACCCAGTACTTC.

This chain joins TRBV6-5 and TRBJ1-1, with D perhaps TRBD1 (6 bases). V lost 5 bases and J lost 4, with 14 bases in between. Germline lookup yields CDR1 MNHEY and CDR2 SVGAGI. The CDR3 runs to 14 residues. The CDR3 DNA follows: TGTGCCAGCAGTCGTACAGGGCAGACCACTGAAGCTTTCTTT. Translating it yields CASSRTGQTTEAFF.

This chain uses TRBV7-9 with TRBJ2-5; no clear D gene. CDR1 and CDR2 (germline): SEHNR, FQNEAQ (reference sequence). Trimming pared 6 bases from V and 5 bases from J, leaving 16 bases between. The CDR3 has 14 amino acids. This CDR3 reads CASSLTLPRETQYF. CDR3 DNA: TGTGCCAGCAGTCTTACCCTTCCCAGGGAGACCCAGTACTTC.

This clone has just one count. The rearrangement links TRBV5-1 to TRBJ2-7; TRBD2 matches at 8 bases. V dropped 0 bases and J dropped 5; count of bases not matched to a gene: 7. The CDR3 runs to 15 residues. From germline, CDR1 is SGHRS and CDR2 YFSETQ. The CDR3 coding sequence is TGCGCCAGCAGCTTGGGAACTAGCGGTGGCGACGAGCAGTACTTC. Encoded protein: CASSLGTSGGDEQYF.

The chain couples TRBV5-4 to TRBJ1-1; no firm D call. Per the germline V gene, CDR1 is SGHNT and CDR2 is YYREEE (reference sequence). The CDR3 sequence is 13 residues long. V was shortened by 1 base and J by 0 bases, with 4 bases between the two germline ends. This CDR3 is CASSLSLNTEAFF. DNA for the CDR3: TGTGCCAGCAGCTTGAGCCTGAACACTGAAGCTTTCTTT.

This clone was detected only once. The CDR3 here is CASSLSVPGQGAYEQYF. CDR3 coding DNA: TGTGCCAGCAGTTTATCGGTACCGGGACAGGGGGCCTACGAGCAGTACTTC. This chain joins TRBV27 and TRBJ2-7, with TRBD1 matching 11 bases. Germline CDR1 is MNHEY and CDR2 is SMNVEV (reference sequence). The CDR3 loop spans 17 amino acids. With 0 bases clipped from V and 2 bases from J, the junction kept 6 bases outside the gene matches.

The chain employs TRBV27 and TRBJ2-2, with TRBD2 matching over 12 bases. The J segment lost 4 bases and the V segment lost 1 base, leaving 10 bases of the junction unmatched. CDR1 is MNHEY and CDR2 is SMNVEV in the germline V gene (reference sequence). The CDR3 is 19 amino acids. Here the CDR3 reads CASSLLGLAGRGSTGELFF. The CDR3 DNA sequence: TGTGCCAGCAGTTTATTAGGACTAGCGGGGAGAGGAAGCACCGGGGAGCTGTTTTTT.

In its sample, this clone was seen once. The chain uses TRBV7-3 and TRBJ2-1; 8 bases agree with TRBD2. The CDR3 runs 18 residues. Germline CDR1 SGHTA, CDR2 FQGTGA. V trimming: 1 base; J trimming: 7 bases; junction bases outside the gene matches: 15. The CDR3 sequence: CASSLRGRGGLVGNEQFF. DNA for the CDR3: TGTGCCAGCAGCTTAAGAGGTCGTGGGGGACTAGTCGGGAATGAGCAGTTCTTC.